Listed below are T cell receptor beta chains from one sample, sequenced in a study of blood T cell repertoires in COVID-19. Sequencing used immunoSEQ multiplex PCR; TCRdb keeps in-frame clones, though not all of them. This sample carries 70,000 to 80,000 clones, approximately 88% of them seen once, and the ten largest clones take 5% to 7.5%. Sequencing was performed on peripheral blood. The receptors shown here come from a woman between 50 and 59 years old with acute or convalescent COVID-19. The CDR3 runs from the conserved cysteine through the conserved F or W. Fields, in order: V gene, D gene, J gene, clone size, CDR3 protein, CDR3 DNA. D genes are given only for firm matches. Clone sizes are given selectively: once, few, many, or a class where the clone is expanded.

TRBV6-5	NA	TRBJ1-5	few	CASRSGQGGNQPQHF	TGTGCCAGCAGGAGTGGGCAGGGCGGCAATCAGCCCCAGCATTTT
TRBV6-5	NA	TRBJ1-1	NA	CASSTPTGPNTEAFF	TGTGCCAGCAGTACTCCGACAGGACCTAACACTGAAGCTTTCTTT
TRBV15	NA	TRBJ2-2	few	CATSRDGGGNTGELFF	TGTGCCACCAGCAGAGACGGCGGCGGGAACACCGGGGAGCTGTTTTTT
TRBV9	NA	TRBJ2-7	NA	CASSVRVGYEQYF	TGTGCCAGCAGCGTTAGAGTCGGTTACGAGCAGTACTTC
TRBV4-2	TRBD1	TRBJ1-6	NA	CASSPADRGRGNSPLHF	TGTGCCAGCAGCCCAGCAGACAGGGGGCGGGGGAATTCACCCCTCCACTTT
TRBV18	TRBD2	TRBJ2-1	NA	CASSPQLAGSSYNEQFF	TGTGCCAGCTCACCCCAACTAGCGGGGAGCTCCTACAATGAGCAGTTCTTC
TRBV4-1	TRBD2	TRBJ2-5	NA	CASSQGRTSGGAQETQYF	TGCGCCAGCAGCCAAGGGAGGACTAGCGGGGGGGCCCAGGAGACCCAGTACTTC
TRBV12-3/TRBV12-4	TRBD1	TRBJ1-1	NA	CASSFQDRGRAFF	TGTGCCAGCAGTTTTCAGGACAGGGGAAGAGCTTTCTTT
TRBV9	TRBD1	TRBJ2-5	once	CASSAGGEETQYF	TGTGCCAGCAGCGCAGGGGGCGAAGAGACCCAGTACTTC
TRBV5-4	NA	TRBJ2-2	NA	CASSLQGDRTGELFF	TGTGCCAGCAGCTTACAGGGTGATAGGACCGGGGAGCTGTTTTTT
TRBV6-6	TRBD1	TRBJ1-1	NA	CASSVQGQNTEAFF	TGTGCCAGCAGTGTACAGGGGCAGAACACTGAAGCTTTCTTT
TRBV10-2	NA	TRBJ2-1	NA	CASSEGELARNEQFF	TGCGCCAGCAGTGAGGGGGAACTAGCTAGAAATGAGCAGTTCTTC
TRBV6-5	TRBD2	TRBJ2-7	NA	CASSLESGGPNEQYF	TGTGCCAGCAGTCTCGAATCGGGAGGGCCTAACGAGCAGTACTTC
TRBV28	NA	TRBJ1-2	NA	CASTPDSYGYTF	TGTGCCAGCACTCCCGACAGCTATGGCTACACCTTC
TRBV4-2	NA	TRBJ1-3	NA	CASSPEASYLGNTIYF	TGTGCCAGCAGCCCTGAGGCATCGTACCTAGGAAACACCATATATTTT
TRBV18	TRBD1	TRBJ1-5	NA	CASSPRDRSNQPQHF	TGTGCCAGCTCACCACGGGACAGAAGCAATCAGCCCCAGCATTTT
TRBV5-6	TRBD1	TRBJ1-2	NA	CASRSWTGNGYTF	TGTGCCAGCCGCTCGTGGACAGGAAATGGCTACACCTTC
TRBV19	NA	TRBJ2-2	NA	CASSLNGAAIGELFF	TGTGCCAGTAGTCTTAATGGGGCAGCCATAGGGGAGCTGTTTTTT
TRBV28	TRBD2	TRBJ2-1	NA	CASTSGRGNEQFF	TGTGCCAGCACTAGCGGGAGGGGTAATGAGCAGTTCTTC
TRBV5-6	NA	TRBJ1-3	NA	CASSLAGVNSGNTIYF	TGTGCCAGCAGCTTGGCAGGGGTTAACTCTGGAAACACCATATATTTT
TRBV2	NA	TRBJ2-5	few	CASSPDSWVETQYF	TGTGCCAGCAGCCCAGACAGTTGGGTAGAGACCCAGTACTTC
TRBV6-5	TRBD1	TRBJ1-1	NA	CASSYSRGHGTEAFF	TGTGCCAGCAGTTACTCGAGGGGGCACGGCACTGAAGCTTTCTTT
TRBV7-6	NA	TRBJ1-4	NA	CASSSNSGANEKLFF	TGTGCCAGCAGCTCAAACTCGGGAGCTAATGAAAAACTGTTTTTT
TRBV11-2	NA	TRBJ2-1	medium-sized	CASRNIGGGNNEQFF	TGTGCCAGCAGAAACATAGGGGGGGGTAACAATGAGCAGTTCTTC